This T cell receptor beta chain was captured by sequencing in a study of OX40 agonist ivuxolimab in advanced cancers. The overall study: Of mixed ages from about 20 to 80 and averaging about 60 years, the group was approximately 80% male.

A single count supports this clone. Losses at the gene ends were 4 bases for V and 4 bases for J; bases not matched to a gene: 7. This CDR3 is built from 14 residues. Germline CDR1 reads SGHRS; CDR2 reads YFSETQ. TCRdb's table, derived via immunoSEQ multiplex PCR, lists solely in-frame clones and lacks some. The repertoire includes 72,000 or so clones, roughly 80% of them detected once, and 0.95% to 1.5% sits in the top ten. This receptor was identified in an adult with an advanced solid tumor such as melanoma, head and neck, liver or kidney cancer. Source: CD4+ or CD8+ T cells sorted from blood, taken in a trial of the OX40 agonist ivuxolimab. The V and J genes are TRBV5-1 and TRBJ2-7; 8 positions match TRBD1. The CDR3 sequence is CASSGTGGSYEQYF. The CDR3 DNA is TGCGCCAGCAGCGGTACAGGGGGATCTTACGAGCAGTACTTC.